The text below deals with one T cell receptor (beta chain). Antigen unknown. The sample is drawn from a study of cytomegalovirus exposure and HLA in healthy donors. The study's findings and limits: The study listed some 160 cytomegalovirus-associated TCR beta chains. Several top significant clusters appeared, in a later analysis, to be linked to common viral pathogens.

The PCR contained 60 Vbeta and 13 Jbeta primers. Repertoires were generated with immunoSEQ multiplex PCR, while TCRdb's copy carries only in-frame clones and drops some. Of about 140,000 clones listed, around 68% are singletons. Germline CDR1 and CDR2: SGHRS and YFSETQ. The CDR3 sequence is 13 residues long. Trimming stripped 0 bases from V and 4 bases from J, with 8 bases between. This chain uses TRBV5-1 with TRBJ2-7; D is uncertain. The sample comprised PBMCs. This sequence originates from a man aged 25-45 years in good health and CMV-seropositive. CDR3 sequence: CASSLDSEYEQYF. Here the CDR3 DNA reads TGCGCCAGCAGCTTGGACTCGGAGTACGAGCAGTACTTC.